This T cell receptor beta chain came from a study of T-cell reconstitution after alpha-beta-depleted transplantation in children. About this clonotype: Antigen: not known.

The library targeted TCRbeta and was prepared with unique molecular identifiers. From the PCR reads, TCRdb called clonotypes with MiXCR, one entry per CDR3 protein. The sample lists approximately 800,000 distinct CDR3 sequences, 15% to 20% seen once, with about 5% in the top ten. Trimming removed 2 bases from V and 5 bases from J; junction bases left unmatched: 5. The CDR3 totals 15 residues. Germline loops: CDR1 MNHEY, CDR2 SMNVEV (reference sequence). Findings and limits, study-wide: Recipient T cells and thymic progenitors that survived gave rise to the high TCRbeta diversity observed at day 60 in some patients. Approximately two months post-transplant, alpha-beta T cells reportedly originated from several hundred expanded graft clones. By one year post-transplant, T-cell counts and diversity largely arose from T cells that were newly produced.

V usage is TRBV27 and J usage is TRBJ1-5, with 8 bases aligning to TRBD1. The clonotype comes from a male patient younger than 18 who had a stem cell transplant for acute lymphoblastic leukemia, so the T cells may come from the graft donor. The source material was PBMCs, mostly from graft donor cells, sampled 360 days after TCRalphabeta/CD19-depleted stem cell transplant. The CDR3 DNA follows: TGTGCCAGCAGTTTAACGGCAGGGGGCCATCAGCCCCAGCATTTT. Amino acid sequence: CASSLTAGGHQPQHF.